This TCR beta chain was documented in a study of cytomegalovirus exposure and HLA in healthy donors. The repertoire was sequenced with immunoSEQ multiplex PCR; TCRdb's copy has only in-frame clones and lacks some. The repertoire includes hundreds of thousands of clones, more than 75% of them detected once, and around 12% sits in the top ten. The CDR3 is 12 amino acids. Germline V gene lookup returns CDR1 MNHEY and CDR2 SMNVEV (reference sequence). V lost 6 bases, J lost 3 bases, and 5 bases lay in between. Sequenced sample: PBMCs. This sequence originates from a man younger than 35 in good health and CMV-seropositive. The genes are TRBV27 and TRBJ2-2; D gene ambiguous. CDR3 protein: CASRAYTGELFF. The DNA of the CDR3 is TGTGCCAGCAGGGCTTACACCGGGGAGCTGTTTTTT.